This T cell receptor beta chain was sequenced for a study of T cells and Merkel cell carcinoma outcomes. Study-wide findings and caveats: Reportedly, T-cell repertoire with density predicts Merkel cell carcinoma outcomes.

As to this clone: Antigen specificity is unknown.

V was cut by 2 bases and J by 7 bases, with 14 bases left in between. CDR3 length: 14 residues. Germline-derived CDR1 and CDR2 are MDHEN and SYDVKM. Assay: immunoSEQ multiplex PCR; the TCRdb copy retains only in-frame clones and omits some. The table records over 7,500 clones, roughly 80% of them present only once. The sequencing input was tumor tissue from Merkel cell carcinoma. The receptor was isolated from a human donor with Merkel cell carcinoma. The chain couples TRBV28 to TRBJ2-5; no definite D call. The CDR3 here is CASSLENQRWTQYF. Here the CDR3 DNA reads TGTGCCAGCAGTTTAGAGAACCAAAGATGGACCCAGTACTTC.